The 2 T cell receptor beta chains below all came from one sample that was sequenced in a study of T cells in Graves' hyperthyroidism and ophthalmopathy. Amplification targeted TCR beta CDR3 regions from RNA transcripts. RT-PCR in the first round (using the HTBI primer set) targeted the TCR CDR3. A single record per CDR3 protein comes from TCRdb applying MiXCR to the multiplex PCR reads. Here the sample spans around 700,000 distinct CDR3 sequences, roughly a sixth being singletons. Sequencing used blood. Every receptor here comes from a woman aged 45-65 years with Graves' hyperthyroidism that later progressed to Graves' ophthalmopathy.

On this clonotype itself: This may arise from a read error, as a much more abundant clone is one base away. J is TRBJ2-5 and V is TRBV3-1; TRBD1 aligns across 8 bases. The CDR3 runs to 14 residues. Germline lookup yields CDR1 LGHDT and CDR2 YNNKEL (reference sequence). The CDR3 DNA is TGTGTCAGCAGCCGAGGACAGGGCGAAGAGACCCAGTACTTC. This encodes CVSSRGQGEETQYF.

Ten or more counts support this clonotype. The rearrangement uses TRBV11-2 and TRBJ2-5; 10 nucleotides line up with TRBD2. Trimming at V came to 2 bases and at J to 5 bases, leaving 8 bases not matched to a gene. The CDR3 extends over 16 amino acids. Germline V gene sequence: CDR1 SGHAT, CDR2 FQNNGV. CDR3 in DNA: TGTGCCAGCAGCTTACCAAAAGCGGGGGGGCGGGAGACCCAGTACTTC. Translating it yields CASSLPKAGGRETQYF.